These 6 T cell receptor beta chains were sequenced from one sample in a study of T cell repertoires in cytomegalovirus infection. Which antigens these TCRs recognize remains unknown. MiXCR, applied by TCRdb to the reads, yields one record per CDR3 protein. The data hold about half a million distinct CDR3 sequences, with 33% observed a single time. Material: cultured PBMCs, obtained from culture after CMV antigen stimulation. These receptors were collected from a human donor in good health (CMV status not recorded). Some clones in this sample may be carry-over from other donors' samples.

The chain employs TRBV7-6 and TRBJ2-1, with TRBD2 matching 11 bases. The CDR3 contains 16 residues. The germline V gene encodes CDR1 SGHVS and CDR2 FNYEAQ. V lost 2 bases to trimming and J lost 8 bases; unmatched junction nucleotides: 8. The CDR3 nucleotides read TGTGCCAGCAGCTTACCTCTAGCGGGGGGAGGCGATGAGCAGTTCTTC. This gives the protein CASSLPLAGGGDEQFF.

The rearrangement uses TRBV5-5 and TRBJ1-2; the match to TRBD1 covers 12 bases. V dropped 4 bases and J dropped 8; count of bases not matched to a gene: 15. The CDR3 runs 17 residues. Germline-derived CDR1 and CDR2 are SGHKS and YYEKEE (reference sequence). The CDR3 loop is CASSLGGQGALMGGYTF. The CDR3, as DNA: TGTGCCAGCAGCCTTGGGGGACAGGGGGCTCTGATGGGAGGCTACACCTTC.

The rearrangement joins TRBV2 to TRBJ2-2; D is unresolved. Germline CDR1 reads SNHLY; CDR2 reads FYNNEI. The CDR3 consists of 13 residues. The V gene lost 5 bases and the J gene lost 6 bases, with 10 bases spanning the gap. The DNA for the CDR3 is TGTGCCAGCAGTTCCCGGGTAGCCGGGGAGCTGTTTTTT. This sequence encodes CASSSRVAGELFF.

The rearrangement links TRBV7-9 to TRBJ1-2, with a weak D call TRBD1 (6 bases). V lost 5 bases, J lost 6 bases, and 16 bases lay in between. This CDR3 has 14 amino acids. From germline, CDR1 is SEHNR and CDR2 FQNEAQ (reference sequence). CDR3 in DNA: TGTGCCAGCAGCCGCCGGACAGCGGATGATGGCTACACCTTC. Its translation is CASSRRTADDGYTF.

The chain combines TRBV20-1 with TRBJ2-1; 13 bases are shared with TRBD2. Germline values: CDR1 DFQATT, CDR2 SNEGSKA (reference sequence). The CDR3 length is 16 residues. V lost 1 base and J lost 3; bases outside the gene matches: 3. The CDR3 coding sequence is TGCAGTGCTAGAGTGGGACTAGCGGGACTCTACAATGAGCAGTTCTTC. It specifies CSARVGLAGLYNEQFF.

The chain employs TRBV6-2 or TRBV6-3 and TRBJ2-7, with 13 bases fitting TRBD2. There are 15 residues in the CDR3. CDR1 MNHEY and CDR2 SVGEGT come from the germline V gene. Trimming cost V 7 bases and J 7 bases; bases outside gene matches: 10. DNA for the CDR3: TGTGCCAGCACCGCCGGGACTAGCGGGAAAAGTGAGCAGTACTTC. Encoded protein: CASTAGTSGKSEQYF.